This T cell receptor beta chain derives from a study of cytomegalovirus exposure and HLA in healthy donors. PCR amplification relied on 60 Vbeta primers (plus 13 Jbeta primers). Here immunoSEQ multiplex PCR was the method, and the copy in TCRdb shows in-frame clones only, minus some. Among approximately 140,000 clones listed, over 65% were seen once. Trimming at V came to 3 bases and at J to 8 bases, leaving 7 bases not matched to a gene. In germline, CDR1 is KGHSH, CDR2 LQKENI. CDR3 length: 14 residues. This clonotype was sampled from a man in his forties in good health and CMV-seropositive. This sequence joins TRBV18 and TRBJ2-1; 7 bases agree with TRBD2. Source material: PBMCs. The CDR3 DNA sequence: TGTGCCAGCTCACCGGGACTACAATACGATGAGCAGTTCTTC. Translating it yields CASSPGLQYDEQFF.